This section outlines one T cell receptor (beta chain) sequence together with its context. Genes and germline come from the mouse. The observed sequence ends 4 residues before the CDR3 terminus, with the missing tail filled in from the germline J gene. The junction had 6 bases not matched to a gene; V was cut back by 0 bases and J by 4 bases. The CDR3 spans 15 residues. Germline assignment: CDR1 NNHDY and CDR2 SYVADS. This sample is part of a study of CD8+ T cells in alopecia areata. Extraction and reverse transcription of RNA yielded cDNA as the sequencing template. Generated by immunoSEQ multiplex PCR, the TCRdb table keeps only in-frame clones and is missing some. The table records more than 90,000 clones without singletons, the ten largest covering about 19%.

The chain is built from TRBV13-3 and TRBJ1-1; 7 bases map to TRBD1. Sequencing was performed on lesional skin. The origin of this receptor is a C3H/HeJ mouse with alopecia areata. The strain's MHC: H2-k. The covered CDR3 bases are TGTGCCAGCAGTGATGCGAACAGGGGATCCACA. Amino acids: CASSDANRGST. The whole CDR3 region reads CASSDANRGSTEVFF.